The 26 T cell receptor beta chains presented below share a single source sample, sequenced in a study of T cell responses to AZD1222 COVID-19 vaccine (dated by TCRdb to the early 2020s). The sample's time point, from its label and the paper: sample from adult after SARS-CoV-2 infection, after symptom onset. Libraries were built with the immunoSEQ multiplex PCR assay. TCRdb limited this immuneACCESS table to in-frame rearrangements with V and J called. A share of clones is missing; checked studies link under half to unresolved V genes, and the rest is unexplained. Counted in this sample were 130,000 to 150,000 clones; about 92% of them appeared once. More than 10% of the sample comes from the top ten. The sample was peripheral blood, taken after recovery from COVID-19. All receptors come from an adult who had recovered from COVID-19.

The V gene is TRBV5-4, the J gene TRBJ2-7, with D maybe TRBD1 (6 bases). The CDR3 has 13 residues. CDR1 is SGHNT and CDR2 is YYREEE in the germline V gene (reference sequence). V gave up 10 bases and J gave up 4 bases, with 18 bases separating them. In nucleotides, the CDR3 is TGTGCCGGGGGCTATGGGTTCGGGTACGAGCAGTACTTC. Protein: CAGGYGFGYEQYF.

The rearrangement uses TRBV28 and TRBJ2-7; maybe TRBD2 (5 bases). Trimming left V 5 bases short and J 4 bases short, with 21 bases between. CDR1 is MDHEN and CDR2 is SYDVKM in the germline V gene. This CDR3 region has 16 residues. The CDR3 region has the DNA TGTGCCAGCAGTCCCCCCCGACCGACATGGAGGTACGAGCAGTACTTC. It translates to CASSPPRPTWRYEQYF.

The rearrangement links TRBV6-5 to TRBJ1-1, with TRBD1 identical over 8 bases. CDR1 is MNHEY and CDR2 is SVGAGI in the germline V gene. The CDR3 length is 13 residues. V lost 4 bases, J lost 7 bases, and 5 bases stayed unmatched. The CDR3 loop reads CASSSSGQGEAFF. The CDR3 DNA reads as TGTGCCAGCAGTTCCTCCGGACAGGGTGAAGCTTTCTTT.

The chain has TRBV5-1 and TRBJ2-2; no definite D call. Trimming left V 6 bases short and J 2 bases short, with 14 bases between. Germline CDR1 is SGHRS and CDR2 is YFSETQ. The CDR3 has 15 amino acids. CDR3 loop: CASTGTGSNTGELFF. The CDR3 DNA reads as TGCGCCAGCACCGGAACCGGGTCTAACACCGGGGAGCTGTTTTTT. Combining the CDR3 with reference TRBV5-1 and TRBJ2-2 gives the whole variable domain KAGVTQTPRYLIKTRGQQVTLSCSPISGHRSVSWYQQTPGQGLQFLFEYFSETQRNKGNFPGRFSGRQFSNSRSEMNVSTLELGDSALYLCASTGTGSNTGELFFGEGSRLTVL.

V usage is TRBV10-3 and J usage is TRBJ2-5; 8 nucleotides match TRBD1. Per the germline V gene, CDR1 is ENHRY and CDR2 is SYGVKD. Unmatched junction bases numbered 9, after V lost 7 bases and J lost 2 bases. This CDR3 region has 15 residues. DNA of the CDR3: TGTGCCATCAACCCCGGACAGGGCGAACAAGAGACCCAGTACTTC. Residues: CAINPGQGEQETQYF.

The J gene is TRBJ2-1, the V gene TRBV11-2; tentative D call: TRBD2 (6 bases). V gave up 5 bases and J gave up 6 bases, with 29 bases separating them. Looked up from germline, CDR1 is SGHAT and CDR2 is FQNNGV. The CDR3 contains 19 residues. CDR3 sequence: CASSSEGLVDLGWGNEQFF. CDR3 in DNA: TGTGCCAGCAGCAGCGAGGGACTGGTGGACCTCGGGTGGGGCAATGAGCAGTTCTTC.

V usage is TRBV19 and J usage is TRBJ2-1; D is possibly TRBD2 (6 bases). V shed 1 base and J shed 2 bases, with 9 bases lying between them. Germline V gives CDR1 LNHDA, CDR2 SQIVND (reference sequence). This CDR3 has 15 residues. The CDR3 here is CASSIGGGAYNEQFF. CDR3 nucleotides: TGTGCCAGTAGTATAGGTGGAGGGGCCTACAATGAGCAGTTCTTC.

A single count supports this clone. This chain connects TRBV10-3 to TRBJ1-6, with 9 bases fitting TRBD1. V was pared by 5 bases and J by 8 bases, with 4 bases of the junction left unmatched. The germline gives CDR1 ENHRY, CDR2 SYGVKD. The CDR3 is 14 residues long. CDR3 sequence (DNA): TGTGCCATCAGTCCCCGGGACAGGGATTCACCCCTCCACTTT. Translated, it gives CAISPRDRDSPLHF.

The chain combines TRBV19 with TRBJ2-5; D ambiguous. Per the germline V gene, CDR1 is LNHDA and CDR2 is SQIVND (reference sequence). V lost 2 bases and J 2 bases, leaving 6 bases between the germline ends. The CDR3 has 13 amino acids. The CDR3 here is CASSIRRQETQYF. The CDR3 DNA reads TGTGCCAGTAGTATACGGCGGCAAGAGACCCAGTACTTC.

The chain combines TRBV28 with TRBJ2-7; a weak D match, TRBD2 (6 bases). Germline lookup yields CDR1 MDHEN and CDR2 SYDVKM. V lost 6 bases, J lost 3 bases, and 18 bases lay in between. This CDR3 region has 15 residues. For the CDR3, the DNA is TGTGCCAGCAGACCGACTGGCGGGGTTCTCTACGAGCAGTACTTC. Protein sequence: CASRPTGGVLYEQYF.

V and J are TRBV5-6 and TRBJ1-2, with D uncertain. Per the germline V gene, CDR1 is SGHDT and CDR2 is YYEEEE. Trimming took 1 base from V and 2 from J, leaving 18 bases between them. This CDR3 spans 17 amino acids. CDR3 residues: CASSLSGSRGRNYGYTF. As DNA, the CDR3 is TGTGCCAGCAGCTTGAGTGGGTCGCGTGGCAGGAACTATGGCTACACCTTC.

This sequence joins TRBV10-2 and TRBJ2-7; no firm D call. Trimming left V 2 bases short and J 3 bases short, with 11 bases between. CDR1 is WSHSY, CDR2 SAAADI, per germline. The CDR3 spans 14 residues. CDR3 loop: CASSEGLGLYEQYF. CDR3 DNA: TGCGCCAGCAGTGAGGGTCTAGGCCTCTACGAGCAGTACTTC.

This chain joins TRBV2 and TRBJ2-7; 9 bases map to TRBD1. Germline V lookup: CDR1 SNHLY, CDR2 FYNNEI. The CDR3 sequence is 13 residues long. V gave up 9 bases and J gave up 4 bases; unmatched junction bases: 7. The CDR3 loop is CARRYRGQYEQYF. CDR3 nucleotide sequence: TGTGCCAGACGTTACAGGGGGCAATACGAGCAGTACTTC.

This clone is a singleton in its sample. The V gene is TRBV4-1, the J gene TRBJ1-4; weak D call: TRBD1 (5 bases). Germline V lookup: CDR1 MGHRA, CDR2 YSYEKL. Between the trimmed V and J ends, which lost 1 base and 8 bases, there was a span of 14 bases. This CDR3 contains 15 residues. In DNA form, the CDR3 reads TGCGCCAGCAGCCAAGGTGTCAGGGTGGGCGAAAAACTGTTTTTT. Translated: CASSQGVRVGEKLFF.

The chain links TRBV7-9 to TRBJ1-1; D remains ambiguous. The V gene lost 3 bases and the J gene lost 2 bases, with 7 bases spanning the gap. Germline V CDR1 and CDR2: SEHNR, FQNEAQ (reference sequence). The CDR3 consists of 13 residues. For the CDR3, the DNA is TGTGCCAGCAGCTTCGACGGCAACACTGAAGCTTTCTTT. This encodes CASSFDGNTEAFF.

For the CDR3, the DNA is TGCGCCAGCAGCCAATTTGCTAGCGGGCAAGAGACCCAGTACTTC. Protein product: CASSQFASGQETQYF. The chain links TRBV4-1 to TRBJ2-5; 8 bases align to TRBD2. V lost 2 bases, J lost 2 bases, and 4 bases stayed unmatched. The CDR3 is made up of 15 amino acids. Germline V gene lookup returns CDR1 MGHRA and CDR2 YSYEKL.

The chain uses TRBV19 and TRBJ2-2, with 7 bases identical to TRBD2. This CDR3 is built from 15 residues. Unmatched junction bases numbered 7, after V lost 3 bases and J lost 6 bases. The germline gives CDR1 LNHDA, CDR2 SQIVND (reference sequence). CDR3 DNA sequence: TGTGCCAGTAGTATTGAGCGGGGCGCTGCCGGGGAGCTGTTTTTT. Its translation is CASSIERGAAGELFF.

This rearrangement joins TRBV28 to TRBJ2-7, with 7 bases that match TRBD1. V was clipped by 8 bases and J by 4 bases; unmatched bases: 11. Germline values: CDR1 MDHEN, CDR2 SYDVKM. CDR3 size: 14 residues. CDR3 residues: CASGPTGSIYEQYF. The DNA of the CDR3 is TGTGCCAGCGGCCCGACAGGGTCGATATACGAGCAGTACTTC.

The gene calls are TRBV28 and TRBJ1-5; 8 nucleotides match TRBD1. Germline CDR1 is MDHEN and CDR2 is SYDVKM. The CDR3 is 12 residues long. DNA of the CDR3: TGTGCTATCAGGGGGCCCCAAGTGCCCCAGCATTTT. Its protein is CAIRGPQVPQHF.

The chain has TRBV9 and TRBJ1-2, with D unclear. CDR3 length: 14 amino acids. Trimming cost V 4 bases and J 2 bases, with 12 bases left between them. From germline, CDR1 is SGDLS and CDR2 YYNGEE. The CDR3 DNA sequence: TGTGCCAGCAGCCCACCCCGGGCCAACTATGGCTACACCTTC. Amino acid sequence: CASSPPRANYGYTF. Based on the CDR3 plus reference TRBV9 and TRBJ1-2, the full variable domain is DSGVTQTPKHLITATGQRVTLRCSPRSGDLSVYWYQQSLDQGLQFLIQYYNGEERAKGNILERFSAQQFPDLHSELNLSSLELGDSALYFCASSPPRANYGYTFGSGTRLTVV.

CDR3: CASSPYQTGGNQPQHF. Here the CDR3 DNA reads TGTGCCAGCAGTCCTTATCAGACAGGGGGGAATCAGCCCCAGCATTTT. The gene calls are TRBV27 and TRBJ1-5; 9 nucleotides agree with TRBD1. CDR1 and CDR2 from the germline V gene are MNHEY and SMNVEV (reference sequence). The CDR3 is 16 residues long. The V segment lost 5 bases and the J segment 4 bases; nucleotides outside the gene matches: 9.

The chain joins TRBV3-1 (or the pseudogene TRBV3-2) to TRBJ2-3, with D unclear. The V end was cut by 5 bases, the J end by 1 base, with 16 bases between. Germline CDR1 is LGHDT and CDR2 is YNNKEL (reference sequence). The CDR3 is made up of 16 amino acids. Written as DNA, the CDR3 is TGTGCCAGCAGCTCTCGCGGTGGCTTGGGCACAGATACGCAGTATTTT. Translation gives CASSSRGGLGTDTQYF.

The chain is built from TRBV5-1 and TRBJ1-1; D is unclear. Germline V CDR1 and CDR2: SGHRS, YFSETQ. The CDR3 covers 14 residues. Trimming took 1 base from V and 5 from J, leaving 12 bases between them. In DNA form, the CDR3 reads TGCGCCAGCAGCTTGAGCTATCTCGGGACTGAAGCTTTCTTT. It translates to CASSLSYLGTEAFF.

V is TRBV7-9 and J is TRBJ2-7; TRBD2 aligns across 9 bases. V shed 5 bases and J 6 bases; nucleotides not matched to a gene: 8. The CDR3 loop spans 14 amino acids. From germline, CDR1 is SEHNR and CDR2 FQNEAQ (reference sequence). CDR3 coding DNA: TGTGCCAGCAGCCGAAGGACTAGCGAGCGCGAGCAGTACTTC. Translating gives CASSRRTSEREQYF. The full variable domain, rest sourced from reference TRBV7-9 and TRBJ2-7, is DTGVSQNPRHKITKRGQNVTFRCDPISEHNRLYWYRQTLGQGPEFLTYFQNEAQLEKSRLLSDRFSAERPKGSFSTLEIQRTEQGDSAMYLCASSRRTSEREQYFGPGTRLTVT.

J is TRBJ2-1 and V is TRBV5-4; 10 bases are shared with TRBD2. V dropped 0 bases and J dropped 3; count of bases not matched to a gene: 6. This CDR3 has 17 amino acids. Per the germline V gene, CDR1 is SGHNT and CDR2 is YYREEE (reference sequence). The CDR3 spells CASSLVPSGSLYNEQFF. The CDR3 nucleotides are TGTGCCAGCAGCTTGGTGCCTAGCGGGAGTCTCTACAATGAGCAGTTCTTC.

V is TRBV12-3 or TRBV12-4 and J is TRBJ2-7; D is uncertain. V gave up 2 bases and J gave up 3 bases, with 8 bases separating them. CDR3 length equals 13 residues. The CDR3 loop reads CASSLRRYYEQYF. The DNA of the CDR3 is TGTGCCAGCAGTTTAAGGCGGTACTACGAGCAGTACTTC.